A single T cell receptor beta chain is shown here with its context. This CDR3 spans 13 amino acids. The germline CDR1 and CDR2 sequences are SGHNT and YYREEE (reference sequence). Trimming cost V 0 bases and J 8 bases, with 11 bases left between them. These data originate in a study of OX40 agonist ivuxolimab in advanced cancers. Sequenced by immunoSEQ multiplex PCR; TCRdb stores in-frame clones only, minus some. The sample holds tens of thousands of clones, roughly nine tenths seen once. The clonotype originates from an adult with an advanced solid tumor such as melanoma, head and neck, liver or kidney cancer. The chain carries TRBV5-4 and TRBJ1-2; the D is unclear. The sequencing used CD4+ or CD8+ T cells sorted from blood, collected in a trial of the OX40 agonist ivuxolimab. The CDR3 DNA reads TGTGCCAGCAGCTTGGGATCCCCGGAGGGCTACACCTTC. This gives the protein CASSLGSPEGYTF.